The source of this T cell receptor beta chain is a study of cytomegalovirus exposure and HLA in healthy donors. Overall study context: According to later analysis, the same platform produced the approximately 120 validation and around 730 first-cohort repertoires. The study, taken as a whole, reports: The study recorded about 160 TCR beta chains that were cytomegalovirus-associated. The classifier, whose performance was assessed in both the original and validation cohorts, reportedly diagnosed cytomegalovirus status with high specificity and sensitivity. Many donors carried some public TCRs, although rarity characterized most TCR sequences.

The CDR3 consists of 14 residues. V lost 1 base to trimming and J lost 0 bases, with 4 bases between them. Germline assignment: CDR1 SGHTA and CDR2 FQGNSA. Concerning this clone: Its antigen remains unknown.

Measured with immunoSEQ multiplex PCR; TCRdb has only the in-frame clones, and not every one. The data hold more than 90,000 clones, with 86% observed a single time. The chain employs TRBV7-2 and TRBJ1-5; no clear D gene. This TCR derives from a young man in good health and CMV-seronegative. Specimen: PBMCs. CDR3 sequence: CASSLVDSNQPQHF. The CDR3 region has the DNA TGTGCCAGCAGCTTAGTAGATAGCAATCAGCCCCAGCATTTT.